This TCR beta chain stems from a study of T cells in Graves' hyperthyroidism and ophthalmopathy. Study-wide points: Most thyroid clonotypes with frequency above 0.001 were detected in blood. The model foresaw ophthalmopathy a median around 6.8 months prior to onset.

This CDR3 region has 17 residues. CDR1 is SGHRS and CDR2 is YFSETQ in the germline V gene. The V end lost 1 base, the J end lost 2 bases, and 13 bases lay between the germline ends. This clonotype was picked up many times. Its antigen is still unknown. RNA transcripts served as the template for amplifying TCR beta CDR3 regions. The HTBI primer set drove a first-round RT-PCR of the TCR CDR3. TCRdb fed the multiplex PCR reads into MiXCR, producing one record per CDR3 protein. The table has 450,000 to 700,000 distinct CDR3 sequences, under 60% seen once. Patients with uncontrolled infections, other autoimmune diseases, pregnancy or lactation were excluded.

The sequence came from an adult woman with Graves' disease, either hyperthyroidism or ophthalmopathy (not recorded which). The sample was peripheral blood or thyroid tissue (not recorded which). V gene TRBV5-1 combines with J gene TRBJ2-6; the D call may be TRBD1 or TRBD2 (6 bases each). CDR3 loop: CASSLWIGGTGANVLTF. In nucleotides, the CDR3 is TGCGCCAGCAGCTTGTGGATCGGGGGCACTGGGGCCAACGTCCTGACTTTC.